This T cell receptor beta chain derives from a study of glioma-infiltrating T cells. Overall study context: Glioblastomas were WHO grade IV, sampled at first diagnosis; low-grade were grade II. Dexamethasone exposure before glioma surgery was limited to six or fewer days.

Study results and caveats: Gliomas, especially low-grade, showed above-expected tissue-blood divergence; non-neoplastic patients showed below. Very few CDR3 sequences were shared between tissue and blood.

Using RNA template, CDR3s of TCR alpha and beta were amplified with iRepertoire arm-PCR. TCRdb re-derived calls from the multiplex PCR reads in MiXCR, one entry per CDR3 protein. The sample records more than 350,000 distinct CDR3 sequences, around 38% being singletons. Germline values: CDR1 SGHAT, CDR2 FQNNGV. V lost 8 bases and J lost 5, with 15 bases in between. The CDR3 is 13 amino acids. Only one count was recorded for this clonotype. The target antigen is unknown. Sample: glioma tissue, nonneoplastic brain tissue, or PBMCs (not recorded which). This chain joins TRBV11-2 and TRBJ2-5; no clear D. The receptor was derived from a human donor with low-grade glioma or glioblastoma, undergoing nonglioma brain surgery, or in good health (not recorded which). CDR3 coding DNA: TGTGCCAGCGAGAGGTCCCTGAGCGAGACCCAGTACTTC. Its protein is CASERSLSETQYF.